This T cell receptor beta chain comes out of a study of regulatory T cells in long-lasting Graves disease. Time point defined: newly diagnosed GD, antithyroid drugs for less than 3 months. PBMCs provided the RNA from which the TCR library was made. As collected, the peripheral blood samples measured 7.5 to 9 milliliters each and went into EDTA tubes. This clonotype has a handful of counts. Both iRepertoire HTBI primers and Arm-PCR of CDR3 regions were used to build the TCR beta libraries. MiXCR, run by TCRdb on the multiplex PCR reads, gives a single entry per CDR3 protein. Here the sample spans about 430,000 distinct CDR3 sequences, approximately 15% being singletons. V lost 8 bases to trimming and J lost 0 bases, with 21 bases between them. CDR1 and CDR2 from the germline V gene are DFQATT and SNEGSKA (reference sequence). The CDR3 extends over 16 amino acids. The data also belong to a second study, concerning T cells in Graves' hyperthyroidism and ophthalmopathy.

V and J are TRBV20-1 and TRBJ2-3; maybe TRBD2 (5 bases). The receptor's source is a woman aged 40 to 50 with Graves disease. The input for sequencing was peripheral blood mononuclear cells (PBMCs), taken at new diagnosis, from a patient treated with antithyroid drugs. This CDR3 is CSTQKGAEPSTDTQYF. The CDR3 DNA follows: TGCAGTACACAAAAGGGAGCGGAGCCTAGCACAGATACGCAGTATTTT.